The 27 T cell receptor beta chains presented below share a single source sample, sequenced in a study of blood T cell repertoires in COVID-19. This table comes from immunoSEQ multiplex PCR, and its TCRdb copy is limited to in-frame clones, with some not included. The table records 150,000 to 200,000 clones, 70% to 80% of them present only once. The material sequenced was peripheral blood. These receptor sequences come from a woman aged 40 to 50 with COVID-19, enrolled during active disease.

The chain combines TRBV3-1 (or the pseudogene TRBV3-2) with TRBJ1-4; D may be TRBD1 (5 bases). Trimming removed 1 base at V and 7 bases at J, with 10 bases between. The CDR3 covers 14 residues. From germline, CDR1 is LGHDT and CDR2 YNNKEL (reference sequence). The CDR3 DNA reads as TGTGCCAGCAGCCAAGTGTTAGGGGCTGAAAAACTGTTTTTT. Translating it yields CASSQVLGAEKLFF.

V is TRBV9 and J is TRBJ2-7; the D is unclear. The CDR3 runs 15 residues. The V and J ends lost 0 bases and 2 bases respectively, with 12 bases between them. The germline gives CDR1 SGDLS, CDR2 YYNGEE. CDR3 nucleotides: TGTGCCAGCAGCGTAGGCAGGCAGCCGCCCTACGAGCAGTACTTC. Protein sequence: CASSVGRQPPYEQYF.

This chain uses TRBV29-1 with TRBJ1-4; 7 nucleotides line up with TRBD1. J lost 0 bases, V lost 4 bases, and 8 bases had no gene match. The CDR3 sequence is 16 residues long. Germline V gene data show CDR1 as SQVTM and CDR2 as ANQGSEA. The CDR3 nucleotides are TGCAGCGTTGGCCCCTGGGACAGTTCAACTAATGAAAAACTGTTTTTT. Encoded protein: CSVGPWDSSTNEKLFF.

The V gene is TRBV7-3, the J gene TRBJ2-1; tentatively, D is TRBD2 (6 bases). The CDR3 contains 14 residues. CDR1 is SGHTA and CDR2 is FQGTGA in the germline V gene. Trimming took 5 bases from V and 14 from J, leaving 22 bases between them. The DNA of the CDR3 is TGTGCCAGCAGCCCCCCGGGACTTCCCCAATTGAAGTTCTTC. It yields the protein CASSPPGLPQLKFF.

This clone was counted between two and nine times. The gene calls are TRBV2 and TRBJ1-3; D is perhaps TRBD1 (5 bases). The V end lost 3 bases, the J end lost 4 bases, and 22 bases lay between the germline ends. In germline, CDR1 is SNHLY, CDR2 FYNNEI. The CDR3 runs to 18 residues. The CDR3 DNA sequence: TGTGCCAGCAGTGAGGGTCTAAGACAGCCCTTACTCGGAAACACCATATATTTT. This encodes CASSEGLRQPLLGNTIYF.

The chain joins TRBV7-9 to TRBJ1-6; 10 bases align to TRBD1. The junction had 6 bases not matched to a gene; V was cut back by 3 bases and J by 7 bases. Germline V CDR1 and CDR2: SEHNR, FQNEAQ (reference sequence). The length of the CDR3 is 16 residues. In nucleotides, the CDR3 is TGTGCCAGCAGCTTGGGTTTGGACAGGGGGAATTCACCCCTCCACTTT. This translates into CASSLGLDRGNSPLHF.

This clone occurred a few times. The rearrangement uses TRBV18 and TRBJ2-3, with a weak D call TRBD1 (6 bases). The germline gives CDR1 KGHSH, CDR2 LQKENI. V shed 6 bases and J shed 6 bases, with 10 bases lying between them. This CDR3 is built from 12 residues. This chain's CDR3 is CASSDSEDTQYF. The CDR3 DNA reads as TGTGCCAGCTCGGACAGTGAGGATACGCAGTATTTT.

The V call is TRBV29-1, the J call TRBJ2-3; 7 bases map to TRBD2. The CDR3 sequence is 15 residues long. The trim removed 4 bases at V and 4 bases at J, leaving 11 bases unmatched. Looked up from germline, CDR1 is SQVTM and CDR2 is ANQGSEA. DNA of the CDR3: TGCAGCGTTGCCCGACTAGCCCAAAAGGCAGATACGCAGTATTTT. Translated, it gives CSVARLAQKADTQYF.

V usage is TRBV18 and J usage is TRBJ2-7, with TRBD1 identical over 9 bases. The germline CDR1 and CDR2 sequences are KGHSH and LQKENI. Trimming removed 3 bases from V and 1 base from J; junction bases left unmatched: 7. CDR3 size: 16 residues. The CDR3 is CASSPTQGALSYEQYF. The CDR3 DNA reads TGTGCCAGCTCACCTACACAGGGGGCGCTGTCCTACGAGCAGTACTTC.

In its sample, this clone was seen a few times. The genes are TRBV2 and TRBJ2-1, with 9 bases that match TRBD2. J lost 6 bases, V lost 3 bases, and 9 bases had no gene match. The CDR3 extends over 16 amino acids. Germline CDR1 is SNHLY and CDR2 is FYNNEI. The CDR3 sequence: CASSDYSGSESNEQFF. CDR3 nucleotides: TGTGCCAGCAGTGATTATAGCGGGAGTGAGAGCAATGAGCAGTTCTTC.

This CDR3 reads CASTSGGNEQFF. CDR3 coding DNA: TGTGCCAGCACCTCGGGGGGGAATGAGCAGTTCTTC. This chain connects TRBV2 to TRBJ2-1, with TRBD2 matching 8 bases. Trimming at V came to 7 bases and at J to 7 bases, leaving 3 bases not matched to a gene. Germline V gives CDR1 SNHLY, CDR2 FYNNEI. This CDR3 is built from 12 residues.

V usage is TRBV7-8 and J usage is TRBJ2-1; TRBD2 agrees at 9 bases. The V gene end was trimmed by 7 bases and the J gene end by 8 bases; junction bases not matched to a gene: 12. The CDR3 length is 15 residues. CDR1 SGHVS and CDR2 FQNEAQ come from the germline V gene. As DNA, the CDR3 is TGTGCCAGCACCCTAGGGCGGGGGGGCCCTGATGAGCAGTTCTTC. This gives the protein CASTLGRGGPDEQFF.

This chain uses TRBV3-1 (or the pseudogene TRBV3-2) with TRBJ2-1; D uncertain. CDR3 length: 17 residues. The germline gives CDR1 LGHDT, CDR2 YNNKEL (reference sequence). V lost 0 bases, J lost 1 base, and 13 bases lay in between. The CDR3 region has the DNA TGTGCCAGCAGCCAAGATGTAGCCGGATCTTCCTACAATGAGCAGTTCTTC. Amino acid sequence: CASSQDVAGSSYNEQFF.

The chain recombines TRBV4-1 with TRBJ2-3; TRBD2 might be the D (6 bases). Germline-derived CDR1 and CDR2 are MGHRA and YSYEKL. V lost 1 base and J 4 bases, leaving 9 bases between the germline ends. The CDR3 sequence is 14 residues long. The CDR3 nucleotides are TGCGCCAGCAGCCAAGCCGGGAGTCCAGATACGCAGTATTTT. Protein product: CASSQAGSPDTQYF.

CDR3 coding DNA: TGTGCCAGCAGCTTGCGCCGGGACATAGACAATGAGCAGTTCTTC. This encodes CASSLRRDIDNEQFF. The chain recombines TRBV7-7 with TRBJ2-1, with D possibly being TRBD1 (6 bases). The CDR3 runs 15 residues. CDR1 is SSHAT, CDR2 FNYEAQ, per germline (reference sequence). Trimming left V 3 bases short and J 5 bases short, with 14 bases between.

The J gene is TRBJ2-2, the V gene TRBV24-1; D perhaps matches TRBD1 (6 bases). V shed 7 bases and J shed 7 bases, with 9 bases lying between them. The V gene's germline CDR1 is KGHDR and CDR2 SFDVKD. The CDR3 spans 12 residues. CDR3 sequence: CATSRGHGELFF. CDR3 nucleotides: TGTGCCACCAGCAGGGGCCACGGGGAGCTGTTTTTT.

The chain joins TRBV18 to TRBJ1-4; weak D call: TRBD1 (5 bases). This CDR3 is built from 14 residues. V shed 3 bases and J shed 7 bases, with 12 bases lying between them. The germline V gene encodes CDR1 KGHSH and CDR2 LQKENI. CDR3 nucleotides: TGTGCCAGCTCACCCTCGGGGGGAGCTGAAAAACTGTTTTTT. It encodes CASSPSGGAEKLFF.

This clone was recorded once. V gene TRBV3-1 (or the pseudogene TRBV3-2) combines with J gene TRBJ2-1; 7 positions agree with TRBD2. CDR3 size: 15 residues. The germline V gene has CDR1 LGHDT and CDR2 YNNKEL (reference sequence). V trimming: 0 bases; J trimming: 6 bases; junction bases outside the gene matches: 5. CDR3 in amino acids: CASSQDTLASNEQFF. DNA for the CDR3: TGTGCCAGCAGCCAAGATACACTAGCGTCCAATGAGCAGTTCTTC.

This rearrangement joins TRBV5-1 to TRBJ2-1; TRBD1 matches at 8 bases. J gave up 5 bases and V 1 base, and 5 bases lay outside the gene matches. Looked up from germline, CDR1 is SGHRS and CDR2 is YFSETQ. The CDR3 extends over 15 amino acids. CDR3 region: CASSLQGAGNNEQFF. The CDR3 bases are TGCGCCAGCAGCTTGCAGGGGGCGGGAAACAATGAGCAGTTCTTC.

Details on this clone: At one boundary the junction diverges from the germline segment, which might be a read error. The V gene is TRBV30, the J gene TRBJ2-7; TRBD2 agrees at 10 bases. Germline V lookup: CDR1 GTSNPN, CDR2 SVGIG (reference sequence). The CDR3 is 15 amino acids. The CDR3 bases are TGTGCCTGGAGTTTCTGGAGAGCGGGAGGGCAAACCTTCACCTTC. Translation: CAWSFWRAGGQTFTF.

This clone appeared a single time. This chain uses TRBV24-1 with TRBJ1-5, with D unclear. Trimming pared 4 bases from V and 0 bases from J, leaving 18 bases between. The CDR3 length is 18 residues. In germline, CDR1 is KGHDR, CDR2 SFDVKD. The CDR3 loop reads CATSEVQKGIYSNQPQHF. CDR3 bases: TGTGCCACCAGTGAAGTACAGAAAGGAATATATAGCAATCAGCCCCAGCATTTT.

This chain uses TRBV5-4 with TRBJ2-5; a weak D match, TRBD1 (6 bases). The CDR3 spans 14 residues. Germline V lookup: CDR1 SGHNT, CDR2 YYREEE (reference sequence). The V end lost 4 bases, the J end lost 1 base, and 11 bases lay between the germline ends. This CDR3 reads CASSLDSFQETQYF. CDR3 DNA: TGTGCCAGCAGCCTGGACAGCTTCCAAGAGACCCAGTACTTC.

The V gene is TRBV4-1, the J gene TRBJ2-3, with 11 bases matching TRBD2. The CDR3 has 19 residues. V shed 1 base, J shed 4 bases, and the junction held 13 bases outside the gene matches. Germline CDR1 and CDR2: MGHRA and YSYEKL. The CDR3 loop reads CASSQAPGGTSGRSDTQYF. As DNA, the CDR3 is TGCGCCAGCAGCCAAGCCCCCGGAGGAACTAGCGGGAGATCAGATACGCAGTATTTT.

The chain employs TRBV29-1 and TRBJ2-7; 10 bases line up with TRBD1. The CDR3 sequence is 13 residues long. V lost 4 bases to trimming and J lost 1 base; unmatched junction nucleotides: 1. Germline CDR1 and CDR2: SQVTM and ANQGSEA. This chain's CDR3 is CSVGGQGSYEQYF. In DNA, the CDR3 is TGCAGCGTTGGGGGACAGGGGTCCTACGAGCAGTACTTC.

V gene TRBV6-5 combines with J gene TRBJ2-6, with D hard to call. Trimming pared 6 bases from V and 4 bases from J, leaving 13 bases between. Germline CDR1 is MNHEY and CDR2 is SVGAGI. The CDR3 sequence is 15 residues long. This CDR3 is CASSRDTSGANVLTF. CDR3 nucleotide sequence: TGTGCCAGCAGCCGAGACACGTCCGGGGCCAACGTCCTGACTTTC.

The J gene is TRBJ2-1, the V gene TRBV9; 8 bases map to TRBD2. Germline CDR1 reads SGDLS; CDR2 reads YYNGEE. This CDR3 comprises 15 residues. Trimming cost V 0 bases and J 11 bases; bases outside gene matches: 10. The CDR3 DNA reads as TGTGCCAGCAGCGTAGATGGACTAGCTGTGGGGAAGCAGTTCTTC. This codes for CASSVDGLAVGKQFF.

Notes on this clone: Other DNA sequences in this sample translate to the same CDR3. The chain is built from TRBV5-1 and TRBJ2-7; TRBD2 matches at 9 bases. Germline V gene sequence: CDR1 SGHRS, CDR2 YFSETQ. J gave up 1 base and V 1 base, and 3 bases lay outside the gene matches. CDR3 length equals 15 residues. The CDR3 nucleotides read TGCGCCAGCAGCTTGATTAGCGGGGGTTCCTACGAGCAGTACTTC. Protein product: CASSLISGGSYEQYF.